This T cell receptor (beta chain) was captured in a study of technical replicates of blood from several donors (dated by TCRdb to about 2017). With regard to this clone: It lacks a known antigen. Base qualities are not provided; no much larger clone lies one nucleotide away.

From a lookup of the germline V gene (reference sequence), CDR1 and CDR2 are SEHNR and FQNEAQ. The CDR3 holds 15 amino acids from the cysteine to the phenylalanine. Only the CDR3 part of the read is kept: 45 bases, read in frame from the first base. Trimming takes 7 bases off V and 2 bases off J; junction bases not matched to a gene: 7. Preparation of the library involved the immunoSEQ multiplex PCR assay. Held by TCRdb, this immuneACCESS table contains in-frame sequences only and omits some clones. Under half of the omission traces to an unresolved V gene where checked; the cause of the rest is unknown. Counted in this sample were approximately 70,000 clones; approximately 94% of them appeared once. 0.39% of the sample is held by the ten biggest clonotypes.

The sequence derives from a human donor in good health. The chain links TRBV7-9 with TRBJ2-5; 10 central bases correspond to TRBD2. Source material: T cells isolated from PBMCs. The CDR3 is CASTLGTSVQETQYF. The sequenced DNA is TGTGCCAGCACCCTAGGGACTAGCGTGCAAGAGACCCAGTACTTC.